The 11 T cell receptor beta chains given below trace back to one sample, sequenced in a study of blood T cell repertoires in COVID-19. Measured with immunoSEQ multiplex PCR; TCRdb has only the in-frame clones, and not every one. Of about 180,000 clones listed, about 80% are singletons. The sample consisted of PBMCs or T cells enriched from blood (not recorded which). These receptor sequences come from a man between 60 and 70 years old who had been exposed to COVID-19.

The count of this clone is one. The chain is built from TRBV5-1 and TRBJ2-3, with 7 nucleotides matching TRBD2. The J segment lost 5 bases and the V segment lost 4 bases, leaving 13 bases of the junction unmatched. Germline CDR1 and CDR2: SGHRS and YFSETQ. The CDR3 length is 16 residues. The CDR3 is CASSRWGLGEGDTQYF. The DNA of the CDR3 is TGCGCCAGCAGCCGCTGGGGCCTCGGGGAGGGAGATACGCAGTATTTT.

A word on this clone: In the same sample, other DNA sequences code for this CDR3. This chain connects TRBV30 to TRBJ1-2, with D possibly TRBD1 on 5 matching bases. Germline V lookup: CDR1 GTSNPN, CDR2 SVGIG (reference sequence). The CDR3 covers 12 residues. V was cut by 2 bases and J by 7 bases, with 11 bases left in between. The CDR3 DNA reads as TGTGCCTGGAGTCTGGGGCCTTCTGGCTACACCTTC. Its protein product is CAWSLGPSGYTF.

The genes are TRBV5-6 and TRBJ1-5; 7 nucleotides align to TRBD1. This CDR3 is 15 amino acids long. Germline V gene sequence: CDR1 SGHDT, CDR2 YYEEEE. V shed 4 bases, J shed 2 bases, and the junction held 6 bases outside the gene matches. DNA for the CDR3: TGTGCCAGCAGCCGGACAGGACAAGGCAATCAGCCCCAGCATTTT. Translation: CASSRTGQGNQPQHF. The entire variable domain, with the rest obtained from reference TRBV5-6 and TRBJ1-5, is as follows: DAGVTQSPTHLIKTRGQQVTLRCSPKSGHDTVSWYQQALGQGPQFIFQYYEEEERQRGNFPDRFSGHQFPNYSSELNVNALLLGDSALYLCASSRTGQGNQPQHFGDGTRLSIL.

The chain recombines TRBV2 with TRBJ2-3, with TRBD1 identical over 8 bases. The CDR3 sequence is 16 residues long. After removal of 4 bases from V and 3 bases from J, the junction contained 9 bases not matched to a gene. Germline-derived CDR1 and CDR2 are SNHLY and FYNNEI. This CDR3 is CASSVTGQGLTDTQYF. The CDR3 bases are TGTGCCAGCAGTGTCACAGGACAGGGTTTGACAGATACGCAGTATTTT.

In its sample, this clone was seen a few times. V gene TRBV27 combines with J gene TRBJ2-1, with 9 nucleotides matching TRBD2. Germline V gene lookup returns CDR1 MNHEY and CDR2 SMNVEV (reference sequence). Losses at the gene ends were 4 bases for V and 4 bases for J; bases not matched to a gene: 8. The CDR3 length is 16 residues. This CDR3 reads CASSSVRLAGYNEQFF. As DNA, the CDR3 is TGTGCCAGCAGTTCCGTCCGGCTAGCGGGGTACAATGAGCAGTTCTTC.

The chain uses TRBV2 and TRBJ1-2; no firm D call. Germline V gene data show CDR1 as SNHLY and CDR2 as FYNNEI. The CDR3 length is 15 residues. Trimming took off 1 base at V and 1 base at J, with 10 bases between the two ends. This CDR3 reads CASSEVGQDNYGYTF. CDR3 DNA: TGTGCCAGCAGTGAAGTGGGTCAGGATAACTATGGCTACACCTTC.

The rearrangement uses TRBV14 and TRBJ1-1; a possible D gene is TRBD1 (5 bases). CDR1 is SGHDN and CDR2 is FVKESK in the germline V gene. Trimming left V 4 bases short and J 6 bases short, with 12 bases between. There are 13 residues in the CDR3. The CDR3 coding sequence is TGTGCCAGCAGCCCACAGGTCTGGTCTGAAGCTTTCTTT. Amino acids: CASSPQVWSEAFF.

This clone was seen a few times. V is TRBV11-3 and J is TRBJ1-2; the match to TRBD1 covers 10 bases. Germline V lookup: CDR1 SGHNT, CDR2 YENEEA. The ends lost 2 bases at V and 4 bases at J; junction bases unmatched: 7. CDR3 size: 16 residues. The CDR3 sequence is CASSLRPGQGSYGYTF. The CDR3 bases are TGTGCCAGCAGCTTACGTCCGGGACAGGGGAGCTATGGCTACACCTTC.

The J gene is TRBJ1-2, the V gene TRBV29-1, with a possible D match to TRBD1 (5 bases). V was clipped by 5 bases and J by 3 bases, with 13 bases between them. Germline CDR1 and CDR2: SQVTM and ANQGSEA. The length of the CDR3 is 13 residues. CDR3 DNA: TGCAGCGTTTCGACCGGGACTCACTATGGCTACACCTTC. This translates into CSVSTGTHYGYTF.

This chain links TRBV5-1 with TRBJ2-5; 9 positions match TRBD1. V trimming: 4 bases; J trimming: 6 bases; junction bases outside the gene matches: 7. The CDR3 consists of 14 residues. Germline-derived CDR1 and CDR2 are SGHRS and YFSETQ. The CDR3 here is CASSTRTGAKTQYF. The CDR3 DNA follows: TGCGCCAGCAGCACACGGACAGGGGCGAAGACCCAGTACTTC.

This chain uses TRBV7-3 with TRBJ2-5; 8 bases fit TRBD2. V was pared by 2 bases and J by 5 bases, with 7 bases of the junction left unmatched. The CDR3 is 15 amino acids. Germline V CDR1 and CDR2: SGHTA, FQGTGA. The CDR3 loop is CASSLDPGRAETQYF. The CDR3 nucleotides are TGTGCCAGCAGCTTAGATCCCGGGAGGGCCGAGACCCAGTACTTC.